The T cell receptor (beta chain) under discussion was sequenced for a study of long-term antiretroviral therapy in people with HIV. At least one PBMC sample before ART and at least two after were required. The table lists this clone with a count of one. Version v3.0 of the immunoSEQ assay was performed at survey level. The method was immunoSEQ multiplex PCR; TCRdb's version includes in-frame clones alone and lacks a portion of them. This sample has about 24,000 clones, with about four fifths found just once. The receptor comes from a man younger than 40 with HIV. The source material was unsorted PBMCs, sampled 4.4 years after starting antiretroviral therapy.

CDR3 DNA: TGTGCCAGCCGCCTAGCTAGCACAGATACGCAGTATTTT. Protein: CASRLASTDTQYF. The V gene is TRBV11-2, the J gene TRBJ2-3; D is perhaps TRBD2 (5 bases). V lost 8 bases, J lost 0 bases, and 9 bases lay in between. Per the germline V gene, CDR1 is SGHAT and CDR2 is FQNNGV. CDR3 length equals 13 residues.